This record looks at one T cell receptor (beta chain) sequence and its context. This clone was counted between two and nine times. This receptor's antigen is unknown. No base qualities exist here, and no much larger clone lies one base off it. These data are taken from a study of cytomegalovirus exposure and HLA in healthy donors (dated by TCRdb to 2017 to 2019). The study in broad terms: An earlier analysis of a few hundred of the donors reported 276 Gb of sequence data and 117 million unique TCR beta sequences obtained from some 200 million T cells. Roughly 300 gigabases of sequencing data and around 80 million unique TCR sequences made up an early release that covered about 640 HLA-typed donors. Of the roughly 390 genotyped donors, 81% fell in the genetic ancestry cluster associated with self-reported Caucasian donors. The study was designed to test whether signatures of past pathogen exposure could be identified by cataloging public T cell receptors. The study profiled the T cell repertoires of under 850 subjects by immunosequencing and related them to cytomegalovirus serostatus. A separate validation cohort of some 130 different subjects was used in addition to the approximately 610-subject first cohort. To predict cytomegalovirus infection status, the study combined high-throughput TCR immunosequencing, statistical association of individual TCRs with disease status, and machine learning. To study patterns of TCR occurrence, a later analysis re-analyzed previously published TCR beta repertoires from just over 650 donors and added high-resolution HLA genotyping. Rather than drawing on any new phenotypic data, the later analysis identified candidate immune exposures from TCR beta sequences and the way those sequences occurred across donors. An earlier analysis of 587 of the donors applied high-throughput TCR beta sequencing to assess whether each TCR beta V gene segment acted as functional or pseudogenic. Donor age, sex, ethnicity and CMV serostatus were compiled together with the repertoire data. In a later genetic analysis, genome-wide SNP genotypes for about 55% of the 666 donors were used, and that subset was treated as a discovery cohort. All discovery cohort repertoires had been generated on a single sequencing platform. Class I and class II HLA loci were covered by the typing at four-digit resolution. Typing coverage differed by locus: A, B, C, DRB1 and DQB1 were typed in roughly 620-630 donors, DQA1 in about 500, DPA1 in approximately 600, and DPB1 in around 440. Roughly 5 DR-DQ haplotypes were handled as single units for association and clustering because linkage in the cohort was strong. Among about 390 genotyped donors of the cohort, an average of approximately 240,000 unique TCR beta nucleotide sequences were sequenced per donor, around 20% of them non-productive. The paper as a whole reports these results and caveats: Compared with the approximately 720-donor mean, donors in an Asian-associated ancestry cluster had fewer N-insertions in productive TCRs, according to a later genetic analysis. Presence/absence analyses assumed roughly uniform sequencing depth across donors, an assumption that may not hold. Several of the top co-occurrence clusters appeared to be linked to parvovirus B19, influenza, CMV and Epstein-Barr virus, according to a later analysis. A later analysis found that TCR association rates varied across HLA loci, with DRB1 alleles showing the most associated TCRs and HLA-C alleles the fewest. Because counts were too low, about 18 rarely observed V segments, including chromosome 9 orphons, were left out of the earlier analysis of 587 of the donors. A few of the identified cytomegalovirus-associated TCR beta chains were confirmed in vitro to be specific for cytomegalovirus antigens. At a false discovery rate of 0.05, a later analysis linked around 17,000 TCR beta sequences to specific HLA alleles. An association between a missense DCLRE1C variant and V-gene and J-gene trimming of TCR beta chains was found in a later genetic analysis and replicated in an independent cohort. CMV serostatus was the only immune exposure information available for the cohort. Linkage disequilibrium might explain the correlated functional status among segregating V segments, but an unknown experimental factor could not be excluded. The study gave a list of some 150 TCR beta chains associated with cytomegalovirus. In an earlier analysis of 587 of the donors, most TCR beta V segments appeared in productive rearrangements about 87% or about 30% of the time, broadly matching IMGT annotations. The classifier was reported to diagnose cytomegalovirus status with high specificity and sensitivity in both the original cohort and the validation cohort. A further reported finding was that TCR beta sequences accurately predicted the HLA-A and HLA-B alleles for most subjects in the first cohort. A cluster of highly shared sequence variants was judged likely to represent a technical artifact of the sequencing pipeline. When HLA alleles, especially DR and DQ, strongly co-occurred, TCR associations were difficult to assign to individual alleles. Only TCR beta chains were sequenced in this cohort, and the absence of alpha or paired-chain data limited detectable features. The authors suggested that the approach could potentially be extended to other disease states and immunological phenotypes. A later analysis found that HLA-associated TCR beta chains were more clonally expanded and had lower generation probabilities than equally common non-associated chains. Because HLA typing was missing for some donors at each locus, association tests included only the typed subset. While some public TCRs were present in many individuals, most TCR sequences turned up only very rarely across donors. Most CMV-associated TCR beta chains appeared to be HLA-restricted in a later analysis, and the HLA associations seemed to be driven largely by CMV exposure.

The library was generated by the immunoSEQ multiplex PCR assay. A mixture of 60 forward primers for TCR Vbeta segments and 13 reverse primers for TCR Jbeta segments was used in the multiplex PCR. The CDR3 region of rearranged TCR beta genes was amplified from genomic DNA by a multiplex PCR assay. On the Illumina HiSeq System, the amplified TCR beta libraries were sequenced as 87-base-pair reads. Turning to the authors' computational methods: A later analysis tallied approximately 87 million unique TCR beta chains across the 640 or so repertoires, and around 9.9 million of those chains were shared by two or more donors. Raw reads were error-corrected and collapsed into unique sequences by a nearest-neighbor algorithm in which closely related sequences were merged to remove PCR and sequencing errors. V, D and J gene segments were assigned by aligning CDR3 sequences to IMGT reference sequences. For a sequence to be retained, a match of at least six nucleotides to both a V gene segment and a J gene segment was required. Rearrangements were called productive when the CDR3 lacked stop codons and stayed in frame with V and J; all others were non-productive. CDR3 was defined by IMGT convention, running from the second conserved V-encoded cysteine to the conserved J-encoded phenylalanine. In an earlier analysis of more than 550 of the donors, sequences lacking an unambiguous match to a single V gene segment were excluded. In an earlier analysis of approximately 560 of the donors, a V segment was called functional when productive rearrangements were above 56.7%, and segregating when the standard deviation between donors exceeded 5%. A statistical classification framework was built to diagnose cytomegalovirus status from the catalog of TCR beta chain sequences. A later analysis assigned V and J genes by comparing TCR nucleotide sequences with IMGT/GENE-DB human TR gene sequences. In a later analysis, CDR3 sequences and most-parsimonious VDJ recombination scenarios were assigned using the TCRdist pipeline. In a later analysis, each TCR beta chain was defined by its CDR3 amino acid sequence together with its V-gene family, and reads without a unique V-gene family were excluded. In a later analysis, approximately 640 highly shared, low-generation-probability nucleotide sequences were removed to address suspected cross-contamination and a sequencing artifact. In a later analysis, a clonal expansion index was calculated for each public chain from normalized within-repertoire ranks of inferred template counts. A later analysis computed generation probabilities with a VDJ recombination model fitted to out-of-frame rearrangements, and checked the results against IGoR. In a later analysis, hypergeometric tests were used to score TCR-TCR, TCR-HLA and TCR-CMV co-occurrence, with a repertoire-size bias correction applied to TCR pairs. In a later analysis, false discovery rates were estimated by permuting HLA or CMV assignments 20 times. A later analysis grouped co-occurring TCRs with DBSCAN, adding TCRdist sequence similarity when clustering within HLA-allele-positive subsets. Co-occurrence clustering excluded repertoires with fewer than 30,000 or more than 120,000 public chains, plus five with anomalous nucleotide sharing. The table comes from immuneACCESS by way of TCRdb, which keeps in-frame sequences with V and J called. Part of the clones is missing from these tables; in studies checked, under half for an unresolved V gene and the rest for unknown reasons. That table is the source of V, J and clone size, and D and trimming were worked out from the DNA. This sample holds over 130,000 clones; about three quarters were observed only once. The ten largest clones represent around 1.6% of the sample.

The cohort was made up of several hundred healthy bone marrow donors. All cohort members were sampled while nominally healthy, although unrecorded immune exposures were likely present. The donor was CMV seronegative and belonged to the group of around 350 seronegative cohort members. Each donor provided a peripheral blood sample, and peripheral blood mononuclear cells were used for TCR beta sequencing. The Qiagen DNeasy Blood Extraction Kit was used to extract genomic DNA from the blood cell samples. The clonotype originates from a woman aged 25 to 39 in good health and CMV-seronegative. Sequencing was done on a sample of PBMCs.

The nucleotide sequence is TGTGCCAGCAGCTTATGGACAGGGGGCGGGGGTCTCTATGGCTACACCTTC. The encoded protein is CASSLWTGGGGLYGYTF. This chain joins TRBV7-8 to TRBJ1-2; 11 central nucleotides agree with TRBD1. The CDR3 measures 17 amino acids from cysteine to phenylalanine. Only CDR3 DNA is held: 51 bases, read in frame from base 1. The junction shows trimming of 2 bases on V and 4 bases on J, and the gene matches do not reach 9 bases of it. CDR1 and CDR2 (SGHVS, FQNEAQ) derive from the germline V gene.